This TCR beta chain came from a study of cytomegalovirus exposure and HLA in healthy donors (dated by TCRdb to 2015 to 2018). Some background on the complete study: A later analysis indicated that the 110 or so validation repertoires were generated on the platform also employed for the 650 to 850 repertoires of the first cohort. The aim of the study was to test whether cataloging public T cell receptors could identify signatures of past pathogen exposure. A separate validation cohort of 90 to 150 different subjects was used in addition to the 666-subject first cohort. To predict cytomegalovirus infection status, the study brought together high-throughput TCR immunosequencing, statistical association of individual TCRs with disease status, and machine learning. What the research found in general, with its limitations: The authors suggested that the approach could potentially be generalized to other disease states and immunological phenotypes. Of the cluster scores, approximately 94% were above 0 in a later analysis, which found that TCRs clustered in the first cohort also tended to co-occur in the 120 validation repertoires. A few of the identified cytomegalovirus-associated TCR beta chains were confirmed in vitro to be specific for cytomegalovirus antigens. In both the original and validation cohorts, the classifier was reported to diagnose cytomegalovirus status with high specificity and sensitivity. The validation cohort had no HLA typing available for a later analysis, so co-occurrence within that cohort was assessed over all 130 or so repertoires. A total of 164 TCR beta chains were listed by the study as associated with cytomegalovirus. While some public TCRs were present in many individuals, most TCR sequences turned up only very rarely across donors.

Concerning this clone itself: There is no known antigen for this receptor. No much larger clone is present one base from it, and per-base qualities are unavailable.

V loses 4 bases at its end and J loses 4 bases; junction bases beyond the gene matches: 6. The CDR3 holds 15 amino acids from the cysteine to the phenylalanine. Just CDR3 DNA is preserved here, 45 bases in frame from base 1. Per the germline V gene, MNHEY is the CDR1 and SVGAGI is the CDR2. The receptor library was made with the immunoSEQ multiplex PCR assay. In the original analysis: To diagnose cytomegalovirus status from the catalog of TCR beta chain sequences, a statistical classification framework was built. In TCRdb, the immuneACCESS table is reduced to in-frame sequences with V and J assigned. These tables do not hold every clone; where another copy was compared, an unresolved V gene accounts for under half, and the others remain unexplained. V and J calls and clone size are those listed in that table; D and trimming were worked out from the DNA. Present in this sample are approximately 170,000 clones, more than 80% of which were seen just once. Roughly 3% of the sample belongs to the ten largest clones.

Separate from the roughly 630-subject first cohort, the validation cohort of over 90 subjects was the group to which the donors belonged. The chain couples TRBV6-5 to TRBJ2-7; TRBD2 matches 11 bases in the middle. The material sequenced was PBMCs. This TCR came from a woman aged 18-30 years in good health and CMV-seropositive. The DNA sequence follows: TGTGCCAGCAGTTCTAGCGGGGGGTACCTTTACGAGCAGTACTTC. Translation gives CASSSSGGYLYEQYF.